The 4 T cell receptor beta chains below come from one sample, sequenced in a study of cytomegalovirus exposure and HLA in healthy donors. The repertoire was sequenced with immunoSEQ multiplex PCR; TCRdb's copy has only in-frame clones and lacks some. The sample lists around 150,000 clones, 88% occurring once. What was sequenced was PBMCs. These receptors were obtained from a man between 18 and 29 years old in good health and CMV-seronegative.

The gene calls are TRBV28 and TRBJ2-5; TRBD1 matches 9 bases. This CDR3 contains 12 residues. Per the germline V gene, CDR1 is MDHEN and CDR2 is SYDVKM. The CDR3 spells CAVDRGRETQYF. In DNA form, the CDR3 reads TGTGCAGTGGACAGGGGTAGGGAGACCCAGTACTTC. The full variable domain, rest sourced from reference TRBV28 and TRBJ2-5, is DVKVTQSSRYLVKRTGEKVFLECVQDMDHENMFWYRQDPGLGLRLIYFSYDVKMKEKGDIPEGYSVSREKKERFSLILESASTNQTSMYLCAVDRGRETQYFGPGTRLLVL.

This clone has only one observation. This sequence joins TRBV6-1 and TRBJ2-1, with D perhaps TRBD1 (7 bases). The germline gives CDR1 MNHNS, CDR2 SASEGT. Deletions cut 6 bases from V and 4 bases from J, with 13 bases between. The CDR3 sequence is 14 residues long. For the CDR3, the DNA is TGTGCCAGCAGGGTGACAGGGACTTACAATGAGCAGTTCTTC. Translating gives CASRVTGTYNEQFF.

CDR3 region: CASSQEGGNLNTIYF. CDR3 sequence (DNA): TGTGCCAGCAGCCAAGAAGGCGGAAACCTAAACACCATATATTTT. This sequence joins TRBV4-2 and TRBJ1-3; unclear D gene. Germline V gene sequence: CDR1 LGHNA, CDR2 YNFKEQ. V lost 0 bases to trimming and J lost 6 bases, with 12 bases between them. The CDR3 has 15 amino acids.

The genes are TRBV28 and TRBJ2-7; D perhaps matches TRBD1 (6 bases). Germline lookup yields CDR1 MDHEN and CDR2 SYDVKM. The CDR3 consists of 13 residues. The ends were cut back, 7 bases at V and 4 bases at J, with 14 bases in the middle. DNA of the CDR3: TGTGCCAGCACCCCACAGGGTCCGTACGAGCAGTACTTC. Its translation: CASTPQGPYEQYF.